This T cell receptor beta chain stems from a study of blood T cell repertoires in COVID-19 (dated by TCRdb to the early 2020s). At the level of the whole study: Collaborator samples came from the United States, Italy and Spain and covered acute and convalescent phases of COVID-19. Where available, HLA class I and class II types were taken from metadata supplied by the sample provider and were not determined by assay-based typing. Sample metadata almost always included a de-identified subject ID, COVID-19 status, age in years and sex. Samples came from the ongoing ImmuneRACE study (first 160 participants) plus 1,254 subjects from 6 global collaborators. Subjects who had been exposed to COVID-19, were actively infected with it, or had recovered from it provided the deeply sampled blood TCRbeta repertoires that made up the dataset. The repertoires were released in a freely available public database meant as a resource for research on the immune response to SARS-CoV-2. The prospective study material was composed of cDNA or gDNA derived from T cells, B-cell-depleted T cells, or PBMCs. Summary of the overall study and its limitations: How much clinical and demographic metadata was included differed by source and by participant, and the metadata was provided uncurated.

Worth noting for this clone: The antigen it recognizes is unknown. The record has no base qualities; no much larger clone is one base away.

Spanning cysteine to phenylalanine, the CDR3 consists of 12 amino acids. This entry keeps only the CDR3 DNA: 36 bases, framed from base 1. CDR1 and CDR2 (LGHNA, YSLEER) derive from the germline V gene. At the junction V is shortened by 5 bases and J by 12 bases; bases outside the gene matches: 6. The immunoSEQ Assay, a bias-controlled multiplex PCR, was used to amplify TCRbeta CDR3 regions from genomic DNA. Under the source paper's analysis protocol: The number of nucleated cells in each sample was estimated by amplification of reference gene primers within the assay. To quantify the absolute abundance of each unique TCRbeta CDR3 rearrangement, sequence reads were collapsed and filtered. For each sample, productive Simpson clonality was calculated as the square root of Simpson's diversity index across productive rearrangements. Drawn from immuneACCESS, this table holds only the in-frame rearrangements with V and J called that TCRdb kept. Clones are partly lost; checked studies trace under half to an unresolved V gene and leave the rest unexplained. D and trimming were read from the DNA, whereas the V and J calls and clone size are those reported in that table. Here the sample has 25,000 to 35,000 clones; approximately 80% occur a single time. The top ten clones comprise less than 15% of the sample.

Each collaborating institution followed its own protocols to collect whole blood in K2EDTA tubes. For TCRbeta analysis, collaborators shipped samples as frozen whole blood, isolated PBMCs, or DNA extracted from either of those sample types. The rearranged segments are TRBV4-3 and TRBJ2-1; 8 of the junction bases match TRBD1. The clonotype comes from a human donor in a cohort sampled during active COVID-19. Sequencing input: peripheral blood. The CDR3 region reads CASSMTGVGQFF. The nucleotide sequence reads TGCGCCAGCAGCATGACAGGGGTTGGGCAGTTCTTC.